The clone carrying this T cell receptor (beta chain) was seen a handful of times. Its matching antigen is unknown. Diagnosis rested on symptoms, serum thyroxine and TRAb, thyroid ultrasound, and orbital computed tomography. PBMCs were sourced from roughly 9.7 ml fresh peripheral blood. The data are from a study of T cells in Graves' hyperthyroidism and ophthalmopathy. Study background: Blood was drawn when the patient was first diagnosed and still untreated.

General study points: Researchers found most expanded thyroid clonotypes above 0.001 in blood as well.

RNA transcripts provided the source from which TCR beta CDR3 regions were amplified. Initially, a first-round RT-PCR of the TCR CDR3 employed the HTBI primer set. TCRdb used MiXCR to reprocess the multiplex PCR reads, holding one entry per CDR3 protein. Of around 300,000 distinct CDR3 sequences in the sample, about 15% were seen once. CDR3 length: 15 residues. Trimming took 3 bases from V and 3 from J; bases not matched to a gene: 3. Germline CDR1 and CDR2: KGHSH and LQKENI. The chain employs TRBV18 and TRBJ2-7; 12 positions match TRBD2. The sequence was obtained from a woman between 25 and 40 years old with Graves' hyperthyroidism. Material: blood. CDR3 amino acids: CASSPTSGSNYEQYF. CDR3 nucleotides: TGTGCCAGCTCACCGACTAGCGGGAGCAACTACGAGCAGTACTTC.